This T cell receptor (beta chain) is from a study of CDR3 diversity in severe acne. TCRdb reprocessed the PCR reads with MiXCR, giving one entry per CDR3 protein. Of 100,000 or so distinct CDR3 sequences in the sample, about half are singletons; the top ten hold roughly an eighth. The CDR3 runs 17 residues. The trim removed 0 bases at V and 3 bases at J, leaving 11 bases unmatched. Germline loops: CDR1 SQVTM, CDR2 ANQGSEA. Sequencing used blood. The receptor comes from a male donor with acne. The chain combines TRBV29-1 with TRBJ2-3; 8 nucleotides line up with TRBD2. The CDR3 is CSVEDLRGGGWTDTQYF. In nucleotides, the CDR3 is TGCAGCGTTGAAGACCTCCGGGGGGGGGGGTGGACAGATACGCAGTATTTT.